These T cell receptor beta chains were read from a single sample in a study of shared clonotypes between healthy human individuals. The protocol was immunoSEQ multiplex PCR, while the TCRdb copy is restricted to in-frame clones and leaves out a portion. Of around 320,000 clones listed, about nine tenths are singletons. What was sequenced was memory CD8+ T cells sorted from blood. Source of these receptors: a man aged 18 to 30 in good health. The CDR3 runs from the conserved cysteine through the conserved F or W. The D gene is left open where the match is weak. Size values are once, few and many counts, or a class for expanded clones, and some rows have none.

j_call clone_size v_call d_call cdr3_nt cdr3_aa
TRBJ2-7 many TRBV28 - TGTGCCAGCAGTATGCGTATTGTCAGCTCCTACGAGCAGTACTTC CASSMRIVSSYEQYF
TRBJ2-4 once TRBV18 - TGTGCCAGCTCACCACTTCGGAACCAAGCCAAAAACATTCAGTACTTC CASSPLRNQAKNIQYF
TRBJ2-2 - TRBV6-1 - TGTGCCAGCAGTGAGCTGAGGACTACCTTAGTAACCGGGGAGCTGTTTTTT CASSELRTTLVTGELFF
TRBJ1-6 - TRBV7-8 - TGTGCCAGCAGCCTGACAAATTCACCCCTCCACTTT CASSLTNSPLHF
TRBJ2-7 - TRBV6-5 TRBD2 TGTGCCAGCAGTCCCCTCCGGGAGGGCCCATACGAGCAGTACTTC CASSPLREGPYEQYF
TRBJ2-1 - TRBV18 - TGTGCCAGCTCACCCCCTAGGGTCTACAATGAGCAGTTCTTC CASSPPRVYNEQFF
TRBJ2-5 - TRBV5-4 TRBD2 TGTGCCAGCAGCTTGGTTTCGGGAGGGCGGGAGACCCAGTACTTC CASSLVSGGRETQYF
TRBJ2-3 - TRBV9 TRBD2 TGTGCCAGCAGCGTAGCTTCGGTAGCGGGGGGGCGGACAGATACGCAGTATTTT CASSVASVAGGRTDTQYF
TRBJ1-1 - TRBV19 - TGTGCCAGTAGTACCGGAGGGAGTACTGAAGCTTTCTTT CASSTGGSTEAFF
TRBJ2-7 few TRBV2 - TGTGCCAGGGAGGGGGTTTCCTACGAGCAGTACTTC CAREGVSYEQYF
TRBJ1-3 - TRBV30 - TGTGCCTGGGAAAGTAGAAACACCATATATTTT CAWESRNTIYF
TRBJ2-3 - TRBV27 - TGTGCCAGCAGTTTAGTGAGAGCACGGGACACAGATACGCAGTATTTT CASSLVRARDTDTQYF
TRBJ2-7 - TRBV10-2 - TGCGCCAGCAGTGAGTCAGGTCCCTTAGCCTACGAGCAGTACTTC CASSESGPLAYEQYF
TRBJ1-5 - TRBV28 - TGTGCCAGCAGTTTTGAGGGGGGACATCAGCCCCAGCATTTT CASSFEGGHQPQHF